The 16 T cell receptor beta chains in this list originate from one sample, sequenced in a study of T cell clonality in common variable immunodeficiency. Findings of the study overall: Fewer deletions and N-nucleotide insertions were reportedly seen in common variable immunodeficiency TCR beta sequences.

Their antigen targets remain unknown. Using immunoSEQ multiplex PCR, the repertoire was profiled, and TCRdb retains in-frame clones only, with some absent. The table lists around 19,000 clones, with no singletons. The sample comprised peripheral blood mononuclear cells. Receptors were obtained from a human donor with common variable immunodeficiency.

Of note for this clone: The read is 3 residues too short to cover the CDR3 end, so that end is filled in from the germline J gene. The chain combines TRBV7-2 with TRBJ1-1, with a weak D call TRBD1 (6 bases). Germline-derived CDR1 and CDR2 are SGHTA and FQGNSA. The CDR3 has 13 amino acids. The covered CDR3 bases are TGTGCCAGCAGCTCCCAGGGGCTCAGGGGT. It is translated as CASSSQGLRG. The full CDR3 is CASSSQGLRGAFF. Using reference TRBV7-2 and TRBJ1-1 for the parts outside the CDR3, the full variable domain is GAGVSQSPSNKVTEKGKDVELRCDPISGHTALYWYRQSLGQGLEFLIYFQGNSAPDKSGLPSDRFSAERTGGSVSTLTIQRTQQEDSAVYLCASSSQGLRGAFFGQGTRLTVV.

A note on this clone: The DNA ends 3 residues before the CDR3 does, and the rest of the CDR3 is filled in from the germline J gene. The V gene is TRBV6-2 or TRBV6-3, the J gene TRBJ2-7; 12 bases line up with TRBD2. Germline trimming cut 5 bases from V and 2 bases from J; bases unmatched to any gene: 4. Germline V lookup: CDR1 MNHEY, CDR2 SVGEGT. The CDR3 has 15 amino acids. CDR3: CASSALAGGPYEQYF. CDR3 DNA (partial): TGTGCCAGCAGTGCGCTAGCGGGAGGGCCCTACGAG.

This clone was seen many times. The read falls 3 residues short of the CDR3 end, and the missing part is taken from the germline J gene. This chain uses TRBV23-1 with TRBJ1-2, with D perhaps matching TRBD1 (6 bases). TRBV23-1 is an ORF, with its function uncertain. V was cut by 5 bases and J by 7 bases, with 23 bases left in between. The CDR3 runs to 16 residues. The CDR3 loop is CASSLGRAGVSLGYTF. The sequenced CDR3 bases are TGCGCCAGCAGTTTGGGGCGGGCAGGGGTGTCTCTTGGC.

This clone was detected a few times. The DNA ends 3 residues before the CDR3 does, and the rest of the CDR3 is filled in from the germline J gene. This chain joins TRBV7-6 and TRBJ2-5, with 9 bases aligning to TRBD1. CDR1 is SGHVS, CDR2 FNYEAQ, per germline. The CDR3 sequence is 15 residues long. Trimming took 1 base from V and 2 from J; bases not matched to a gene: 2. Partial CDR3 DNA: TGTGCCAGCAGCTTAGGAGGGACAGGGCAAGAGACC. Amino acid sequence: CASSLGGTGQET. The entire CDR3 reads CASSLGGTGQETQYF.

Points on this clone: The read ends 3 residues before the CDR3 terminus; that terminus is restored from the germline J gene. This chain links TRBV6-2 or TRBV6-3 with TRBJ2-5; D possibly corresponds to TRBD2 (5 bases). Trimming took off 2 bases at V and 6 bases at J, with 10 bases between the two ends. Germline-derived CDR1 and CDR2 are MNHEY and SVGEGT. The CDR3 sequence is 13 residues long. CDR3 residues: CASSYEGWQTQYF. The DNA read from the CDR3 is TGTGCCAGCAGTTACGAGGGTTGGCAGACC.

Of note for this clone: Read coverage stops 3 residues before the CDR3 terminus; the germline J gene supplies the remainder. V and J are TRBV18 and TRBJ2-3, with D unresolved. The germline CDR1 and CDR2 sequences are KGHSH and LQKENI. CDR3 size: 14 residues. Deletions cut 1 base from V and 2 bases from J, with 7 bases between. CDR3 sequence reads: CASSPRAVTDTQYF. Incomplete CDR3 DNA: TGTGCCAGCTCACCACGGGCAGTCACAGATACG.

Details on this clone: The read is 3 residues too short to cover the CDR3 end, so that end is filled in from the germline J gene. V is TRBV7-9 and J is TRBJ1-1, with no clear D. The V and J ends lost 3 bases and 1 base respectively, with 6 bases between them. The CDR3 is made up of 13 amino acids. The germline V gene encodes CDR1 SEHNR and CDR2 FQNEAQ (reference sequence). Partial CDR3 DNA: TGTGCCAGCAGCTTGTCCAAGAACACTGAA. Its protein product is CASSLSKNTE. The whole CDR3 sequence reads CASSLSKNTEAFF.

This clone was recorded at least ten times. The read ends 3 residues before the CDR3 terminus; that terminus is restored from the germline J gene. This chain links TRBV14 with TRBJ1-2, with 8 bases matching TRBD1. V was clipped by 6 bases and J by 3 bases; unmatched bases: 3. The CDR3 is made up of 13 amino acids. Germline V gene data show CDR1 as SGHDN and CDR2 as FVKESK. The part of the CDR3 DNA that was read is TGTGCCAGCAGAGGGACAGGCTACTATGGC. It is translated as CASRGTGYYG. The complete CDR3 protein is CASRGTGYYGYTF.

The table lists this clone with a few counts. The read falls 3 residues short of the CDR3 end, and the missing part is taken from the germline J gene. This chain connects TRBV19 to TRBJ2-5; 9 bases line up with TRBD1. With 4 bases clipped from V and 6 bases from J, the junction kept 6 bases outside the gene matches. The CDR3 runs 14 residues. Germline CDR1 LNHDA, CDR2 SQIVND (reference sequence). CDR3 sequence: CASSTGTGLKTQYF. The part of the CDR3 DNA that was read is TGTGCCAGTAGTACAGGGACAGGGCTAAAGACC. The variable domain in full, completed from reference TRBV19 and TRBJ2-5, reads DGGITQSPKYLFRKEGQNVTLSCEQNLNHDAMYWYRQDPGQGLRLIYYSQIVNDFQKGDIAEGYSVSREKKESFPLTVTSAQKNPTAFYLCASSTGTGLKTQYFGPGTRLLVL.

The table lists this clone with a few counts. The CDR3 end falls 3 residues outside the read, so it is completed with the germline J gene. This sequence joins TRBV18 and TRBJ2-3, with D maybe TRBD2 (6 bases). Germline loops: CDR1 KGHSH, CDR2 LQKENI. The CDR3 has 15 residues. V was pared by 2 bases and J by 1 base, with 10 bases between. The sequenced CDR3 bases are TGTGCCAGCTCACCAATGAGCGGGCGCACAGATACG. Translating gives CASSPMSGRTDT. The entire CDR3 protein is CASSPMSGRTDTQYF. The full variable domain, its missing parts supplied by reference TRBV18 and TRBJ2-3, is NAGVMQNPRHLVRRRGQEARLRCSPMKGHSHVYWYRQLPEEGLKFMVYLQKENIIDESGMPKERFSAEFPKEGPSILRIQQVVRGDSAAYFCASSPMSGRTDTQYFGPGTRLTVL.

The sample holds a few counts of this clone. The CDR3 extends 3 residues past the end of the read, so its final part is completed from the germline J gene. The chain combines TRBV30 with TRBJ1-1; weak D call: TRBD1 (6 bases). Germline loops: CDR1 GTSNPN, CDR2 SVGIG (reference sequence). V gave up 7 bases and J gave up 1 base, with 13 bases separating them. The CDR3 spans 13 residues. The sequenced part of the CDR3 DNA is TGTGCCTCCGACAGGACAGAGAACACTGAA. As protein: CASDRTENTE. The whole CDR3 region reads CASDRTENTEAFF.

About this clone itself: Sequencing ends 3 residues short of the CDR3 end; the germline J gene provides the rest. This chain joins TRBV7-9 and TRBJ2-3, with D uncertain. Between the trimmed V and J ends, which lost 2 bases and 6 bases, there was a span of 3 bases. Germline CDR1 is SEHNR and CDR2 is FQNEAQ (reference sequence). The CDR3 consists of 11 residues. The covered CDR3 bases are TGTGCCAGCAGCTTATCGGATACG. Amino acids: CASSLSDT. The whole CDR3 protein reads CASSLSDTQYF.

This clone came up many times. The sequenced part of the CDR3 DNA is TGTGCCAGCAGCCGCACAGGGACTATGGGC. This codes for CASSRTGTMG. The CDR3 reads in full as CASSRTGTMGYTF. The chain links TRBV7-6 to TRBJ1-2; tentative D call: TRBD1 (6 bases). The read stops 3 residues short of the end of the CDR3; the missing end is completed from the germline J gene. Germline lookup yields CDR1 SGHVS and CDR2 FNYEAQ. This CDR3 has 13 residues.

This clone appeared a few times. Read data end 3 residues before the CDR3 end; the end is taken from the germline J gene. The V call is TRBV18, the J call TRBJ1-1, with 7 nucleotides matching TRBD1. V was clipped by 3 bases and J by 3 bases; unmatched bases: 4. CDR1 KGHSH and CDR2 LQKENI come from the germline V gene. This CDR3 contains 14 residues. The sequenced CDR3 bases are TGTGCCAGCTCACCTCAGGGGGGAGACACTGAA. It is translated as CASSPQGGDTE. The CDR3 in its entirety is CASSPQGGDTEAFF.

This clone has only a few counts. The read finishes 3 residues shy of the CDR3 end, and the germline J gene is used to complete it. The chain couples TRBV7-9 to TRBJ2-2, with a tentative D call TRBD2 (6 bases). V dropped 10 bases and J dropped 0 bases, with 12 bases sitting between them. The germline CDR1 and CDR2 sequences are SEHNR and FQNEAQ (reference sequence). This CDR3 contains 14 residues. CDR3 loop: CATRPSANTGELFF. The sequenced part of the CDR3 DNA is TGTGCCACCAGACCTAGCGCGAACACCGGGGAG. Full variable domain (rest looked up from reference TRBV7-9 and TRBJ2-2): DTGVSQNPRHKITKRGQNVTFRCDPISEHNRLYWYRQTLGQGPEFLTYFQNEAQLEKSRLLSDRFSAERPKGSFSTLEIQRTEQGDSAMYLCATRPSANTGELFFGEGSRLTVL.

This clone was found a few times. The read finishes 3 residues shy of the CDR3 end, and the germline J gene is used to complete it. The V and J genes are TRBV7-9 and TRBJ2-5; tentatively, D is TRBD1 (6 bases). The CDR3 contains 14 residues. The V end was cut by 5 bases, the J end by 4 bases, with 14 bases between. CDR1 SEHNR and CDR2 FQNEAQ come from the germline V gene (reference sequence). The CDR3 bases that were read are TGTGCCAGCAGCCCAAGGCAGGGGAGAGAGACC. Translating it yields CASSPRQGRET. The entire CDR3 reads CASSPRQGRETQYF.